This entry lists 5 T cell receptor beta chains sequenced from one sample in a study of cytotoxic CD8 clonotypes in ibrutinib-treated CLL. Generated by immunoSEQ multiplex PCR, the TCRdb table keeps only in-frame clones and is missing some. The table includes 70,000 to 85,000 clones, 75% to 85% detected once. The sequencing here drew on PBMCs, taken at disease progression, from a patient treated with ibrutinib. The source of these receptors is a human donor with chronic lymphocytic leukemia.

V gene TRBV27 combines with J gene TRBJ1-4; no definite D call. V was trimmed by 6 bases and J by 5 bases, leaving 19 bases between them. The CDR3 covers 16 residues. Germline lookup yields CDR1 MNHEY and CDR2 SMNVEV (reference sequence). The CDR3 loop reads CASRPIGVGKNEKLFF. DNA for the CDR3: TGTGCCAGCAGGCCAATAGGAGTTGGGAAGAATGAAAAACTGTTTTTT.

The gene calls are TRBV9 and TRBJ2-5; D might be TRBD2 (7 bases). The CDR3 extends over 14 amino acids. Germline values: CDR1 SGDLS, CDR2 YYNGEE. The V end was cut by 0 bases, the J end by 7 bases, with 13 bases between. In nucleotides, the CDR3 is TGTGCCAGCAGCGTAGGCGCGGGGGCCGGGACCCAGTACTTC. Protein product: CASSVGAGAGTQYF. The full variable domain, its missing parts supplied by reference TRBV9 and TRBJ2-5, is DSGVTQTPKHLITATGQRVTLRCSPRSGDLSVYWYQQSLDQGLQFLIQYYNGEERAKGNILERFSAQQFPDLHSELNLSSLELGDSALYFCASSVGAGAGTQYFGPGTRLLVL.

This chain joins TRBV27 and TRBJ1-1; 7 bases map to TRBD1. Trimming at V came to 5 bases and at J to 5 bases, leaving 5 bases not matched to a gene. This CDR3 has 13 residues. Germline V gives CDR1 MNHEY, CDR2 SMNVEV (reference sequence). The CDR3 nucleotides are TGTGCCAGCAGTGAATACAGGGGAACTGAAGCTTTCTTT. It specifies CASSEYRGTEAFF.

There are a few counts of this clone. The chain recombines TRBV30 with TRBJ1-1; 7 bases line up with TRBD1. The CDR3 sequence is 11 residues long. After removal of 4 bases from V and 4 bases from J, the junction contained 0 bases not matched to a gene. Germline V lookup: CDR1 GTSNPN, CDR2 SVGIG (reference sequence). This CDR3 is CAWNRGTEAFF. In DNA form, the CDR3 reads TGTGCCTGGAACAGGGGCACTGAAGCTTTCTTT.

J is TRBJ2-2 and V is TRBV6-1; 7 positions match TRBD1. Per germline, CDR1 MNHNS and CDR2 SASEGT. V gave up 10 bases and J gave up 6 bases; unmatched junction bases: 8. The CDR3 extends over 13 amino acids. For the CDR3, the DNA is TGTGCCACCCCCCGAAGGGGGCCCGGGGAGCTGTTTTTT. Translation: CATPRRGPGELFF.